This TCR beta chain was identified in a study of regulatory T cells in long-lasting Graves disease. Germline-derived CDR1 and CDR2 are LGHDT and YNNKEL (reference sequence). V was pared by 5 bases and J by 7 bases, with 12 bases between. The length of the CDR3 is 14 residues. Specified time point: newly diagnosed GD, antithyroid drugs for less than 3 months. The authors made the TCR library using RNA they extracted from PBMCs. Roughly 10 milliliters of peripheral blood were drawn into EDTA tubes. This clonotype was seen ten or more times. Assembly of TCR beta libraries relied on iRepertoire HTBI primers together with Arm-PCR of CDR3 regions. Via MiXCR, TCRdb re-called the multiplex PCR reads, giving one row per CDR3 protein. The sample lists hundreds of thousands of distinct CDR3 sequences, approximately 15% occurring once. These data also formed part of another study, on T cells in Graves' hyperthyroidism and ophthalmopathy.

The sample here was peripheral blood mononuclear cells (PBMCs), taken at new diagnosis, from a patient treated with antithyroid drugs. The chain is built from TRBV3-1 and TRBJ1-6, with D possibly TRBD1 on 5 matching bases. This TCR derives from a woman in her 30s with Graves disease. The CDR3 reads CASSWDSGNSPLHF. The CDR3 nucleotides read TGTGCCAGCAGCTGGGACTCGGGAAATTCACCCCTCCACTTT.